The T cell receptor (beta chain) under discussion was sequenced for a study of blood T cell repertoires in COVID-19 (TCRdb year 2020). Concerning the study at large: Samples covering the acute and convalescent phases of COVID-19 were provided by collaborators in the United States, Italy and Spain. The material from the prospective study consisted of cDNA or gDNA derived from T cells, B-cell-depleted T cells, or PBMCs. The dataset comprised deeply sampled blood TCRbeta repertoires from subjects exposed to, actively infected with, or recovered from COVID-19. The repertoires were made available in a free public database intended to serve as a resource for research on the immune response to SARS-CoV-2. Samples were obtained from the ongoing ImmuneRACE study (first 160 participants) and from about 1,300 subjects provided by 6 global collaborators. A de-identified subject ID, COVID-19 status, age in years and sex were almost always included in the sample metadata. Where HLA class I and class II types were available, the types were taken from metadata supplied by the sample provider, not from assay-based typing.

TCRbeta CDR3 regions were amplified from genomic DNA using the immunoSEQ Assay, a bias-controlled multiplex PCR. The paper's processing steps were these. Within the assay, amplification of reference gene primers was used to estimate how many nucleated cells each sample contained. To quantify the absolute abundance of each unique TCRbeta CDR3 rearrangement, sequence reads were collapsed and filtered. For each sample, productive Simpson clonality was calculated as the square root of Simpson's diversity index over productive rearrangements. Held by TCRdb, this immuneACCESS table contains in-frame sequences only and omits some clones. Under half of the omission traces to an unresolved V gene where checked; the cause of the rest is unknown. D and trimming were read from the DNA, whereas the V and J calls and clone size are those reported in that table. The sample table shows approximately 100,000 clones, and about four fifths are seen once. About 9.4% of the sample comes from the top ten.

Whole blood was collected in K2EDTA tubes by collaborating institutions according to the institutions' own protocols. For TCRbeta analysis, collaborators shipped samples as frozen whole blood, isolated PBMCs, or DNA extracted from either of those sample types. Overall results and qualifications from the work: Clinical and demographic metadata were provided uncurated, with the amount varying by source and participant.

Its CDR3 holds 15 amino acids, cysteine through phenylalanine. Here the CDR3 DNA is all that survives: 45 bases in frame from base 1. The germline V gene (reference sequence) provides CDR1 LNHDA and CDR2 SQIVND. From V the trimming removes 5 bases and from J it removes 0 bases, while the gene matches leave 3 bases of the junction unaccounted for. Turning to this clone: This clone's antigen is unknown. Within one base of it there is no much larger clone, and no base qualities were kept.

The material sequenced was peripheral blood. This sequence was found in a human donor in a cohort sampled during active COVID-19. The sequence is built from TRBV19 and TRBJ2-1; 8 bases in the junction line up with TRBD2. The sequenced DNA: TGTGCCAGTAGTTTAGCGGGGATCTCCTACAATGAGCAGTTCTTC. Its translation reads: CASSLAGISYNEQFF.